The 9 T cell receptor beta chains in this list originate from one sample, sequenced in a study of shared clonotypes between healthy human individuals. CD45RO-negative CD8 cells positively selected for CCR7 made up the naive population, which excluded terminally differentiated effector memory CD45RA+ cells. The assay was immunoSEQ multiplex PCR, and TCRdb's table has in-frame clones only and misses some. The sample records about 550,000 clones, 95% to 96% being singletons. Sequencing was performed on naive CD8+ T cells sorted from blood. The receptors shown here come from a woman aged 30 to 39 in good health.

J is TRBJ1-1 and V is TRBV5-1; 8 bases align to TRBD1. In germline, CDR1 is SGHRS, CDR2 YFSETQ. The CDR3 is 13 amino acids. V was clipped by 6 bases and J by 3 bases; unmatched bases: 4. The CDR3 sequence is CASKQGDYTEAFF. The DNA for the CDR3 is TGCGCCAGCAAACAGGGGGATTACACTGAAGCTTTCTTT.

The J gene is TRBJ2-3, the V gene TRBV10-3; possible D gene TRBD2, 6 bases. The CDR3 covers 13 residues. Germline V gives CDR1 ENHRY, CDR2 SYGVKD. V was trimmed by 4 bases and J by 6 bases, leaving 11 bases between them. CDR3 coding DNA: TGTGCCATCAGTGCCCGGGAGTGGGATACGCAGTATTTT. Translation gives CAISAREWDTQYF.

About this clone itself: The sample contains more than one DNA sequence encoding this CDR3. This chain links TRBV19 with TRBJ1-1; the match to TRBD1 covers 9 bases. This CDR3 is built from 14 residues. From germline, CDR1 is LNHDA and CDR2 SQIVND (reference sequence). J gave up 5 bases and V 5 bases, and 6 bases lay outside the gene matches. DNA for the CDR3: TGTGCCAGTAGTTTTACAGGGGGCCTGACTGAAGCTTTCTTT. It codes for CASSFTGGLTEAFF.

The gene calls are TRBV7-8 and TRBJ2-1; TRBD2 matches 10 bases. The CDR3 extends over 15 amino acids. V lost 5 bases, J lost 3 bases, and 4 bases stayed unmatched. Germline assignment: CDR1 SGHVS and CDR2 FQNEAQ. The CDR3 protein is CASSALAGVYNEQFF. The CDR3 DNA follows: TGTGCCAGCAGCGCCCTAGCGGGAGTCTACAATGAGCAGTTCTTC.

The J gene is TRBJ1-2, the V gene TRBV27; weak D call: TRBD1 (5 bases). CDR1 and CDR2 from the germline V gene are MNHEY and SMNVEV (reference sequence). The CDR3 runs 15 residues. The V gene lost 7 bases and the J gene lost 6 bases, with 21 bases spanning the gap. The CDR3 sequence is CASTATLGGAHGYTF. The CDR3, as DNA: TGTGCCAGCACCGCGACGTTGGGAGGGGCCCATGGCTACACCTTC.

This chain joins TRBV6-5 and TRBJ2-7; TRBD2 is a possible D gene (5 bases). CDR1 is MNHEY, CDR2 SVGAGI, per germline. Trimming shortened V by 0 bases and J by 3 bases, and 6 bases separated the two germline ends. This CDR3 comprises 13 residues. The CDR3 nucleotides are TGTGCCAGCAGTTACTCTAGCGACTACGAGCAGTACTTC. Its translation is CASSYSSDYEQYF.

This sequence joins TRBV5-8 and TRBJ1-2; maybe TRBD1 (6 bases). CDR3 length equals 13 residues. The germline V and J ends were trimmed by 4 bases and 6 bases, with 13 bases remaining between them. The germline CDR1 and CDR2 sequences are SGHTS and YDEGEE. The CDR3 is CASSDRSLDGYTF. CDR3 sequence (DNA): TGTGCCAGCAGCGACAGGTCCCTCGATGGCTACACCTTC.

The chain joins TRBV30 to TRBJ2-2; D might be TRBD1 or TRBD2, each matching 5 bases. The germline CDR1 and CDR2 sequences are GTSNPN and SVGIG (reference sequence). Trimming took 0 bases from V and 14 from J, leaving 16 bases between them. The CDR3 spans 13 residues. The CDR3 nucleotides are TGTGCCTGGAGTGTGGGACGGGATGGTTTACTGTTTTTT. Its protein product is CAWSVGRDGLLFF.

The V and J genes are TRBV7-9 and TRBJ2-5, with unresolved D. Judging by the DNA end, TRBJ2-7 fits better; the J call may be wrong. This CDR3 has 15 amino acids. Germline V gene lookup returns CDR1 SEHNR and CDR2 FQNEAQ (reference sequence). The CDR3 protein is CASSFLAEASYEQYF. CDR3 bases: TGTGCCAGCAGCTTCCTGGCGGAAGCCTCCTACGAGCAGTACTTC.